A single sample gave rise to the 15 T cell receptor beta chains below, sequenced in a study. TCRdb ran MiXCR on the 5' RACE reads and lists one entry per CDR3 protein. The sample shows fewer than 80,000 distinct CDR3 sequences, under 25% of them seen only once. The specimen was memory CD4+ T cells sorted from a lymph node. The subset here: memory CD4+ T cells, CD4+CD45RO+CD25-. These receptor sequences come from a female donor with breast cancer.

The rearrangement links TRBV7-3 to TRBJ2-5, with 7 bases lining up with TRBD1. V shed 5 bases, J shed 1 base, and the junction held 1 base outside the gene matches. From germline, CDR1 is SGHTA and CDR2 FQGTGA. The CDR3 length is 13 residues. As DNA, the CDR3 is TGTGCCAGCAGCGACAGGGTCCAAGAGACCCAGTACTTC. It is translated as CASSDRVQETQYF.

The sample holds a few counts of this clonotype. The junction shows a germline mismatch at one end, possibly a read error. Here the CDR3 DNA reads TGTGCCAGCACAACAGGGTCGATCTCCTACGAGCCGTACTTC. Amino acids: CASTTGSISYEPYF. J is TRBJ2-7 and V is TRBV12-3 or TRBV12-4; tentative D call: TRBD1 (6 bases). The CDR3 extends over 14 amino acids.

V is TRBV7-9 and J is TRBJ1-2; D remains unclear. The CDR3 has 13 residues. Trimming left V 2 bases short and J 8 bases short, with 12 bases between. The V gene's germline CDR1 is SEHNR and CDR2 FQNEAQ (reference sequence). The DNA for the CDR3 is TGTGCCAGCAGCTTACAGGCAGATGGGGGCTACACCTTC. Protein: CASSLQADGGYTF.

V is TRBV4-1 and J is TRBJ2-1; no reliable D call. This CDR3 has 12 residues. Germline V gene data show CDR1 as MGHRA and CDR2 as YSYEKL. The germline V and J ends were trimmed by 0 bases and 10 bases, with 7 bases remaining between them. The CDR3 sequence: CASSQEWGEQFF. The CDR3 nucleotides are TGCGCCAGCAGCCAAGAGTGGGGAGAGCAGTTCTTC.

This chain links TRBV5-1 with TRBJ1-1, with D perhaps matching TRBD1 (5 bases). Germline CDR1 SGHRS, CDR2 YFSETQ. The V end lost 3 bases, the J end lost 3 bases, and 18 bases lay between the germline ends. The CDR3 has 16 amino acids. CDR3 nucleotides: TGCGCCAGCAGCTCCGGGCCGTTTGGGGCGGACACTGAAGCTTTCTTT. It translates to CASSSGPFGADTEAFF.

In this sample, this clonotype turned up many times. V usage is TRBV5-5 and J usage is TRBJ2-7; D ambiguous. The CDR3 runs to 16 residues. Germline-derived CDR1 and CDR2 are SGHKS and YYEKEE (reference sequence). Trimming removed 4 bases from V and 3 bases from J, with 20 bases in between. CDR3 DNA sequence: TGTGCCAGCAGCCCCTACGGCACGTTTGGGGACTACGAGCAGTACTTC. Translated, it gives CASSPYGTFGDYEQYF.

This clonotype was seen a few times. The chain has TRBV12-3 or TRBV12-4 and TRBJ2-1, with D perhaps TRBD1 or TRBD2 (6 bases each). Trimming removed 5 bases from V and 9 bases from J, with 20 bases in between. This CDR3 has 15 residues. CDR3 in amino acids: CASSRSEGGGGEQFF. In DNA form, the CDR3 reads TGTGCCAGCAGTCGGTCAGAGGGGGGCGGAGGTGAGCAGTTCTTC.

This clonotype was counted a single time. A much bigger clone sits one base away, suggesting this may be a read error. The chain links TRBV6-5 to TRBJ2-5; 13 nucleotides agree with TRBD2. CDR1 is MNHEY, CDR2 SVGAGI, per germline. This CDR3 has 19 amino acids. J gave up 4 bases and V 6 bases, and 17 bases lay outside the gene matches. The CDR3 sequence is CASSLGLAGTLGSRETQYF. DNA for the CDR3: TGTGCCAGCAGCCTGGGACTAGCGGGGACCCTAGGGAGCCGAGAGACCCAGTACTTC.

V and J are TRBV6-5 and TRBJ1-6; possible D gene TRBD1, 5 bases. Trimming took off 6 bases at V and 12 bases at J, with 15 bases between the two ends. The V gene's germline CDR1 is MNHEY and CDR2 SVGAGI. The CDR3 loop spans 13 amino acids. The DNA of the CDR3 is TGTGCCAGCAGCGCAAGGGGTAACGTACCCCTCCACTTT. Residues: CASSARGNVPLHF.

This clonotype appeared many times. The J gene is TRBJ2-7, the V gene TRBV7-9; D may be TRBD2 (6 bases). V gave up 3 bases and J gave up 0 bases, with 6 bases separating them. This CDR3 is 13 amino acids long. The germline gives CDR1 SEHNR, CDR2 FQNEAQ (reference sequence). CDR3 bases: TGTGCCAGCAGCTTGGGACTCTCCTACGAGCAGTACTTC. Translation gives CASSLGLSYEQYF.

This clonotype was observed at least ten times. The chain links TRBV5-5 to TRBJ2-7; D gene unclear. Germline V lookup: CDR1 SGHKS, CDR2 YYEKEE (reference sequence). This CDR3 spans 11 amino acids. Trimming removed 4 bases from V and 3 bases from J, with 5 bases in between. In DNA, the CDR3 is TGTGCCAGCAGCCGGCTCTACGAGCAGTACTTC. It translates to CASSRLYEQYF.

This clonotype was observed many times. This sequence joins TRBV5-1 and TRBJ1-5; no clear D gene. The CDR3 contains 14 residues. V lost 0 bases to trimming and J lost 7 bases, with 11 bases between them. Germline CDR1 SGHRS, CDR2 YFSETQ. CDR3 loop: CASSLVGKDQPQHF. In nucleotides, the CDR3 is TGCGCCAGCAGCTTGGTAGGAAAGGACCAGCCCCAGCATTTT.

The chain joins TRBV5-1 to TRBJ2-5; TRBD2 is a possible D gene (7 bases). Germline V lookup: CDR1 SGHRS, CDR2 YFSETQ. V shed 1 base and J shed 6 bases, with 16 bases lying between them. This CDR3 comprises 15 residues. In nucleotides, the CDR3 is TGCGCCAGCAGCTTGTGGGGGGCGCGGGAGAAGACCCAGTACTTC. This codes for CASSLWGAREKTQYF.

The chain employs TRBV28 and TRBJ2-7, with D unresolved. There are 12 residues in the CDR3. CDR1 and CDR2 from the germline V gene are MDHEN and SYDVKM. V was pared by 2 bases and J by 6 bases, with 8 bases between. DNA for the CDR3: TGTGCCAGCAGTTTACAGGCACTCGAGCAGTACTTC. Translation: CASSLQALEQYF. The full variable domain, rest sourced from reference TRBV28 and TRBJ2-7, is DVKVTQSSRYLVKRTGEKVFLECVQDMDHENMFWYRQDPGLGLRLIYFSYDVKMKEKGDIPEGYSVSREKKERFSLILESASTNQTSMYLCASSLQALEQYFGPGTRLTVT.

Comment on this clonotype: One end of the junction varies from germline; a read error may be responsible. V gene TRBV28 combines with J gene TRBJ1-6; no reliable D call. This CDR3 spans 17 amino acids. Germline loops: CDR1 MDHEN, CDR2 SYDVKM. CDR3 DNA: TGTTCCAGCAGTTTCGAGGGTTATGTATCCTATAATTCACCCCTCCACTTT. Protein product: CSSSFEGYVSYNSPLHF.